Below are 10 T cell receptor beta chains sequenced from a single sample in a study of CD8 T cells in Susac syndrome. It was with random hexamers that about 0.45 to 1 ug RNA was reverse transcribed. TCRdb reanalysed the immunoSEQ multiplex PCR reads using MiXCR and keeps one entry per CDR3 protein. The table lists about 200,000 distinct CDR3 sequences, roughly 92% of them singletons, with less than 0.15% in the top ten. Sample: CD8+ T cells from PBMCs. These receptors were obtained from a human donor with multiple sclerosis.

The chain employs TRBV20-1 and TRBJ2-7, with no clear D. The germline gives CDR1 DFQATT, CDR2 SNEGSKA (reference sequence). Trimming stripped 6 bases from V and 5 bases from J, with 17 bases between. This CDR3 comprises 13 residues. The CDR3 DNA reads TGCAGTGCCCCGAGTCAGGTGTCCCACGAGCAGTACTTC. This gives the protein CSAPSQVSHEQYF.

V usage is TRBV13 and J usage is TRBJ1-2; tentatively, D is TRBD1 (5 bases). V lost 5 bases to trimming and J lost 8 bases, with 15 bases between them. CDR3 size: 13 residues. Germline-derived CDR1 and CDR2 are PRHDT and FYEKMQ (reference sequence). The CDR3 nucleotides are TGTGCCAGCAGCCCAGGACGGGGGACCGGCTACACCTTC. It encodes CASSPGRGTGYTF.

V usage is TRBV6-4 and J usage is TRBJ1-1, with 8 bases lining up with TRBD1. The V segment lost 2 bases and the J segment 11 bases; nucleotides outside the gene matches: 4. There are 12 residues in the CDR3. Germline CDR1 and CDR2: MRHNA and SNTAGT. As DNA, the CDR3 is TGTGCCAGCAGTGACGCAGGGGGCACGGCTTTCTTT. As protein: CASSDAGGTAFF.

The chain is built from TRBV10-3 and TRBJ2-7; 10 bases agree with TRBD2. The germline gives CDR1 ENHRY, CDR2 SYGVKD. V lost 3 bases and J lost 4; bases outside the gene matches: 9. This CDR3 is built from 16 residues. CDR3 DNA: TGTGCCATCAGTGAACCTAGCGGGAGTGAAATTTACGAGCAGTACTTC. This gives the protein CAISEPSGSEIYEQYF.

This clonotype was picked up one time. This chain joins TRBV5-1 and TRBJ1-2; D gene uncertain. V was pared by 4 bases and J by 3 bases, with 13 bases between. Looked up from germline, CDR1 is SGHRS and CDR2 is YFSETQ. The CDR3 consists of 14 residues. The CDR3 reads CASSPPDGYYGYTF. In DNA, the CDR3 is TGCGCCAGCAGCCCCCCGGACGGCTACTATGGCTACACCTTC.

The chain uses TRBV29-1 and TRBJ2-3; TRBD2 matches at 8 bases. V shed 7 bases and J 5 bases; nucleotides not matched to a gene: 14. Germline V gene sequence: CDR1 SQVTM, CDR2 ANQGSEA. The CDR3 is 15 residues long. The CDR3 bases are TGCAGCGCCCGCCTACGCGGGGGGTATGTAGATACGCAGTATTTT. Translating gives CSARLRGGYVDTQYF.

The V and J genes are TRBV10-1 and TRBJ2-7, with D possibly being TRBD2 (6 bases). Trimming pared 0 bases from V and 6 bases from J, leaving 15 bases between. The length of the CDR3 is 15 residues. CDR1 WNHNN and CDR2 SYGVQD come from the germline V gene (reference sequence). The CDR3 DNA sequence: TGCGCCAGCAGTGAGTCGATCGGGGACTGGGGCGAGCAGTACTTC. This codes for CASSESIGDWGEQYF.

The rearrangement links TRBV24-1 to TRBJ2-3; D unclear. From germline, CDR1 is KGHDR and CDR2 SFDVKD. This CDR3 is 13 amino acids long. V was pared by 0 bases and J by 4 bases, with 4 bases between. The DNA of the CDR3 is TGTGCCACCAGTGATTTGGCCGCAGATACGCAGTATTTT. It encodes CATSDLAADTQYF.

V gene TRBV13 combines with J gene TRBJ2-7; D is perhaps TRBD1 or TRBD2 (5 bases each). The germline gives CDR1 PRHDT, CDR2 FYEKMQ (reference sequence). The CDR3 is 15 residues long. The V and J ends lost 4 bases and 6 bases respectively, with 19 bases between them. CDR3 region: CASSSRDPGVLEQYF. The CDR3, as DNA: TGTGCCAGCAGCTCCAGGGACCCGGGCGTTCTCGAGCAGTACTTC.

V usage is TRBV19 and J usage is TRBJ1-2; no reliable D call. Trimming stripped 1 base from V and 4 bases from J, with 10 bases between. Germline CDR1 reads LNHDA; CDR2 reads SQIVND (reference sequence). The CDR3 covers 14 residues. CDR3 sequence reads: CASSIGPAAYGYTF. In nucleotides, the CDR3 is TGTGCCAGTAGTATAGGTCCAGCAGCCTATGGCTACACCTTC. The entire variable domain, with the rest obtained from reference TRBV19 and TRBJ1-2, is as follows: DGGITQSPKYLFRKEGQNVTLSCEQNLNHDAMYWYRQDPGQGLRLIYYSQIVNDFQKGDIAEGYSVSREKKESFPLTVTSAQKNPTAFYLCASSIGPAAYGYTFGSGTRLTVV.